The T cell receptor beta chain under discussion was sequenced for a study of blood T cell repertoires in COVID-19. Study information: Specimens from acute and convalescent COVID-19 originated in the United States, Italy and Spain. In each case, the material was cDNA or gDNA derived from T cells, B-cell-depleted T cells, or PBMCs.

J gave up 1 base and V 4 bases, and 16 bases lay outside the gene matches. CDR1 MNHEY and CDR2 SMNVEV come from the germline V gene (reference sequence). The CDR3 loop spans 20 amino acids. Per the original data handling: Cell counts per sample came from amplifying reference gene primers. Profiling relied on immunoSEQ multiplex PCR, and the TCRdb table lists in-frame clones only, not all of them. V and J calls and clone size are those listed in that table; D and trimming were worked out from the DNA. Of approximately 300,000 clones in the sample, over 75% were seen once. This TCR derives from a woman in her 30s who had recovered from COVID-19. The sequencing input was PBMCs or T cells enriched from blood (not recorded which). The J gene is TRBJ1-6, the V gene TRBV27; 7 bases fit TRBD1. The CDR3 sequence is CASSSLYQGVVRSYNSPLHF. As DNA, the CDR3 is TGTGCCAGCAGTTCTTTATATCAGGGGGTCGTCAGGTCCTATAATTCACCCCTCCACTTT.